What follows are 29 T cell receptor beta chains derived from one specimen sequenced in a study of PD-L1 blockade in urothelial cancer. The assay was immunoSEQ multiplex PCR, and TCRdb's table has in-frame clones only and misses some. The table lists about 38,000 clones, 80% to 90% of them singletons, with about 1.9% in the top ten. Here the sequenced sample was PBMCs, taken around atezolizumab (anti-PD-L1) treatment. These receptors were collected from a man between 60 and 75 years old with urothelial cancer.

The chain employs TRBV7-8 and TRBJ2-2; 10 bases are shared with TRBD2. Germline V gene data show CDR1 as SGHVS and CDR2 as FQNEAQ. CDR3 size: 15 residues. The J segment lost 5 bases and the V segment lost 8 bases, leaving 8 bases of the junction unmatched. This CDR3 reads CASGGSGGWTGELFF. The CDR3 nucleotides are TGTGCCAGCGGAGGTAGCGGGGGGTGGACCGGGGAGCTGTTTTTT.

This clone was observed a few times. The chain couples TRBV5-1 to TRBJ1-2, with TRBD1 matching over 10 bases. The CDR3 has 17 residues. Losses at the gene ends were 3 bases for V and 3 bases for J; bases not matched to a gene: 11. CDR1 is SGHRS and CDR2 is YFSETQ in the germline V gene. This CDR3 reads CASSSLPDRGLYYGYTF. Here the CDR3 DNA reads TGCGCCAGCAGCTCACTCCCTGACAGGGGGCTTTACTATGGCTACACCTTC.

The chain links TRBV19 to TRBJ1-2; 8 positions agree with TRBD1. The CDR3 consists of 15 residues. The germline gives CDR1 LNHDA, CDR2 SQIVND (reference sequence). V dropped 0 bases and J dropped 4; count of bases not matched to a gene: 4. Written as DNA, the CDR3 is TGTGCCAGTAGTATAGATGGAGACAGGGGCTATGGCTACACCTTC. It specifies CASSIDGDRGYGYTF.

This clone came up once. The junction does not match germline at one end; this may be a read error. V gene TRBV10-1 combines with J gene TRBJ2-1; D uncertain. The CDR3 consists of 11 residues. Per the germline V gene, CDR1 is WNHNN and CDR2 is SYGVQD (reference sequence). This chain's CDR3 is CASTSYNEQFF. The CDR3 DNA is TGCGCAAGCACGTCCTACAATGAGCAGTTCTTC.

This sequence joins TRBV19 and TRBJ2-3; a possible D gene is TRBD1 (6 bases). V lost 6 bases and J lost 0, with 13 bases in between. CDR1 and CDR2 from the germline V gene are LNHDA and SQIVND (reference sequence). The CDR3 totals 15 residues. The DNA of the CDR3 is TGTGCCAGTAGCCCCGGACAGCAGAGCACAGATACGCAGTATTTT. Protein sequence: CASSPGQQSTDTQYF.

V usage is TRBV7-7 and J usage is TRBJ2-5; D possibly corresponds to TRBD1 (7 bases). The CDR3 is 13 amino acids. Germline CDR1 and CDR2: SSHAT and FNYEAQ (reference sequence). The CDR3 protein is CASGKGQQETQYF. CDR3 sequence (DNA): TGTGCTAGCGGAAAGGGACAGCAAGAGACCCAGTACTTC.

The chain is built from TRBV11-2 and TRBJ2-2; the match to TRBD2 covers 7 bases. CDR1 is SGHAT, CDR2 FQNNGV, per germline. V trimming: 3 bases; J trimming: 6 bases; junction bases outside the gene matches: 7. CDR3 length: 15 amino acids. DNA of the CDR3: TGTGCCAGCAGCTTCGGAGGGAGGGCCCCCGGGGAGCTGTTTTTT. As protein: CASSFGGRAPGELFF.

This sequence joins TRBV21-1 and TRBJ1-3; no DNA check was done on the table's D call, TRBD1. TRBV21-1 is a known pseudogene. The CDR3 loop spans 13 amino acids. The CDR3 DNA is TGTGCCAGCAGCACCCAATCTGGAAACACCATATATTTT. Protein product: CASSTQSGNTIYF.

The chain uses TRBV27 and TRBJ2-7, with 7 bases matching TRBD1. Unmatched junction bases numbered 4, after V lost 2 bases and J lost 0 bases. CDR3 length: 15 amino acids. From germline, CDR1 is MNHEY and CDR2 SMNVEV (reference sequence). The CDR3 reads CASSLKGALSYEQYF. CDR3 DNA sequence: TGTGCCAGCAGTTTAAAGGGGGCCCTCTCCTACGAGCAGTACTTC.

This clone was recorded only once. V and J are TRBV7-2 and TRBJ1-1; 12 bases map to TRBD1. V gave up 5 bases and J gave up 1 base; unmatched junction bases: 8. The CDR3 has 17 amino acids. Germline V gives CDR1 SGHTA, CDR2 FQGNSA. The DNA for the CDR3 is TGTGCCAGCAGCGTAGACGGGACAGGGGGCCAGAACACTGAAGCTTTCTTT. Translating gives CASSVDGTGGQNTEAFF.

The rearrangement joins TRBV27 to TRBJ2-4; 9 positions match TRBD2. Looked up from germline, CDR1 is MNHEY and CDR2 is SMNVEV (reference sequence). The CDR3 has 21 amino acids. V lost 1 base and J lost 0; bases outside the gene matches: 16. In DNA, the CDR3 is TGTGCCAGCAGTTTATATTTCCCTTTTGGTAGCGGGGGTTTAGCCAAAAACATTCAGTACTTC. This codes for CASSLYFPFGSGGLAKNIQYF.

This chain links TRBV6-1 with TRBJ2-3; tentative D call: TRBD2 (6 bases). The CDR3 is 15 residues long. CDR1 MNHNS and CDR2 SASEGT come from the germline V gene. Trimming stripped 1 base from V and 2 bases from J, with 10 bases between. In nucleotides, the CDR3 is TGTGCCAGCAGTGAAGGAGGAGGGTCCACAGATACGCAGTATTTT. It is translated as CASSEGGGSTDTQYF.

The CDR3 protein is CASGEALGAGELFF. CDR3 sequence (DNA): TGTGCCAGCGGGGAGGCGTTGGGAGCCGGGGAGCTGTTTTTT. The chain joins TRBV2 to TRBJ2-2, with D possibly being TRBD2 (6 bases). In germline, CDR1 is SNHLY, CDR2 FYNNEI. Trimming pared 8 bases from V and 6 bases from J, leaving 16 bases between. The length of the CDR3 is 14 residues.

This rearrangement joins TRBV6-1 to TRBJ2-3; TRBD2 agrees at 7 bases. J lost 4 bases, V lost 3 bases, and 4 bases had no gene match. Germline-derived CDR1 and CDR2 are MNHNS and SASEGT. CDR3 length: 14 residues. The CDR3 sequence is CASSDHGGADTQYF. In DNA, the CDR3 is TGTGCCAGCAGTGATCATGGGGGGGCAGATACGCAGTATTTT.

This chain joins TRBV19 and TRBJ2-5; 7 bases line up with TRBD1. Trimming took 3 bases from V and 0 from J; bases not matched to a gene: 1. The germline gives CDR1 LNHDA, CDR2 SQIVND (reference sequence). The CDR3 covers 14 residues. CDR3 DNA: TGTGCCAGTAGTATTACAGGGGACCAAGAGACCCAGTACTTC. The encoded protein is CASSITGDQETQYF.

The CDR3 here is CASSGESSSPDTDTQYF. As DNA, the CDR3 is TGTGCCAGCAGTGGTGAATCTAGCTCCCCCGACACAGATACGCAGTATTTT. The V call is TRBV27, the J call TRBJ2-3; weak D call: TRBD2 (5 bases). V lost 5 bases and J lost 2, with 20 bases in between. CDR1 and CDR2 (germline): MNHEY, SMNVEV (reference sequence). The CDR3 length is 17 residues.

In DNA form, the CDR3 reads TGTGCCAGCAGTTGGGGGCAGGGAAACTATGGCTACACCTTC. This codes for CASSWGQGNYGYTF. The chain combines TRBV27 with TRBJ1-2, with a possible D match to TRBD1 (6 bases). The CDR3 extends over 14 amino acids. V lost 4 bases and J 2 bases, leaving 11 bases between the germline ends. The germline V gene encodes CDR1 MNHEY and CDR2 SMNVEV (reference sequence).

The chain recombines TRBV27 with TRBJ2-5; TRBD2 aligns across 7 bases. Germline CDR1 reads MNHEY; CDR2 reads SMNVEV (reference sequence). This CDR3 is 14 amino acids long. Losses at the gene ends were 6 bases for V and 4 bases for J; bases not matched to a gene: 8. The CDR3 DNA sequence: TGTGCCAGCAGGCCGGGACTAATGATAGAGACCCAGTACTTC. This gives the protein CASRPGLMIETQYF.

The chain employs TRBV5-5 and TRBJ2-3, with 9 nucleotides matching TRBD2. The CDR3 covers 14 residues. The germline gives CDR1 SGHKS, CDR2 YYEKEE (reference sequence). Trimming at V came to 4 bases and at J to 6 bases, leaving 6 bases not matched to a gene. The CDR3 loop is CASSLGLAHDTQYF. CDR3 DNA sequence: TGTGCCAGCAGCCTGGGACTAGCACACGATACGCAGTATTTT.

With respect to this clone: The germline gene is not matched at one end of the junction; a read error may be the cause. CDR3 bases: TGTGCCAGCAGCCCGGACAGGGATGGAGACACCATATATTTT. Protein sequence: CASSPDRDGDTIYF. The V and J genes are TRBV14 and TRBJ1-3; 8 bases align to TRBD1. CDR1 is SGHDN and CDR2 is FVKESK in the germline V gene. The CDR3 length is 14 residues.

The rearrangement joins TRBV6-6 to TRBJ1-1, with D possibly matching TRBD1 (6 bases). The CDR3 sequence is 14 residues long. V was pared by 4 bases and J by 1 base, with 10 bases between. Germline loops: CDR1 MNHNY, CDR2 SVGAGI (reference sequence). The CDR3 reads CASSSRGGNTEAFF. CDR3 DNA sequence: TGTGCCAGCAGTTCCAGAGGGGGGAACACTGAAGCTTTCTTT.

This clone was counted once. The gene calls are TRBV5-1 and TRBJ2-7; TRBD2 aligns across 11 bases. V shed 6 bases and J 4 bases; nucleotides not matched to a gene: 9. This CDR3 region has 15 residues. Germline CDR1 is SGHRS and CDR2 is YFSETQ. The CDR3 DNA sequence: TGCGCCAGCAATCATGGGACTAGCGGTCGATACGAGCAGTACTTC. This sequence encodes CASNHGTSGRYEQYF. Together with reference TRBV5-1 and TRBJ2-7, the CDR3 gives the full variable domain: KAGVTQTPRYLIKTRGQQVTLSCSPISGHRSVSWYQQTPGQGLQFLFEYFSETQRNKGNFPGRFSGRQFSNSRSEMNVSTLELGDSALYLCASNHGTSGRYEQYFGPGTRLTVT.

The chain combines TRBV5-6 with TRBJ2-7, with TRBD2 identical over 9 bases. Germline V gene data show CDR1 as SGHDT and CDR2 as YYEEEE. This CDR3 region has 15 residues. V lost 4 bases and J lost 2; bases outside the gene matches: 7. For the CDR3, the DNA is TGTGCCAGCAGCCCCCTTAGCGGGAGCGCCTACGAGCAGTACTTC. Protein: CASSPLSGSAYEQYF. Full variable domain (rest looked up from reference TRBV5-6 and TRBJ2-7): DAGVTQSPTHLIKTRGQQVTLRCSPKSGHDTVSWYQQALGQGPQFIFQYYEEEERQRGNFPDRFSGHQFPNYSSELNVNALLLGDSALYLCASSPLSGSAYEQYFGPGTRLTVT.

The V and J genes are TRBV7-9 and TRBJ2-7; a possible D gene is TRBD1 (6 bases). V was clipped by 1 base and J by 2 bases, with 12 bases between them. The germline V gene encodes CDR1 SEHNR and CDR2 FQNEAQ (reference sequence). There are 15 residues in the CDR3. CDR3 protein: CASSLESQGPYEQYF. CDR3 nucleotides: TGTGCCAGCAGCTTAGAATCTCAGGGGCCCTACGAGCAGTACTTC.

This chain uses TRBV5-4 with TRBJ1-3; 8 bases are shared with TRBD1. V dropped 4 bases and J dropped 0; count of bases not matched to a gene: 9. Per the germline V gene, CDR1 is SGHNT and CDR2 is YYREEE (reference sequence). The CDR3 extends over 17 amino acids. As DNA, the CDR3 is TGTGCCAGCAGCCTACCCGGACAGGGCAGCTCTGGAAACACCATATATTTT. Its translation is CASSLPGQGSSGNTIYF.

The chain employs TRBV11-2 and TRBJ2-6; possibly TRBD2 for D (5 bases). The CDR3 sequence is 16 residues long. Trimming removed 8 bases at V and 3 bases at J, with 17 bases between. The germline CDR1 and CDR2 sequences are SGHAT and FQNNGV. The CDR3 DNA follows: TGTGCCAGCCAGATAACCCCGGCGGGTGGGGCCAACGTCCTGACTTTC. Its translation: CASQITPAGGANVLTF.

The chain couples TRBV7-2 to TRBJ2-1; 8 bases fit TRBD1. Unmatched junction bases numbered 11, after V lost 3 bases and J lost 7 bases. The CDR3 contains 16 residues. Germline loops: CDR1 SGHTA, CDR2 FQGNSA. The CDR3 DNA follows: TGTGCCAGCAGCTTCCCCGGCAGGGGGCAATCGAATGAGCAGTTCTTC. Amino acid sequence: CASSFPGRGQSNEQFF. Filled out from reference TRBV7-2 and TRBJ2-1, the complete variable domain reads GAGVSQSPSNKVTEKGKDVELRCDPISGHTALYWYRQSLGQGLEFLIYFQGNSAPDKSGLPSDRFSAERTGGSVSTLTIQRTQQEDSAVYLCASSFPGRGQSNEQFFGPGTRLTVL.

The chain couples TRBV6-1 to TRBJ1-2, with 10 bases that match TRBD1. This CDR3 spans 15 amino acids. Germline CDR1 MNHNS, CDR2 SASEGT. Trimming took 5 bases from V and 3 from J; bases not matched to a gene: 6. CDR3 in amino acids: CASSLTGGTDYGYTF. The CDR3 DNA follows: TGTGCCAGCAGTTTGACAGGGGGCACGGACTATGGCTACACCTTC.

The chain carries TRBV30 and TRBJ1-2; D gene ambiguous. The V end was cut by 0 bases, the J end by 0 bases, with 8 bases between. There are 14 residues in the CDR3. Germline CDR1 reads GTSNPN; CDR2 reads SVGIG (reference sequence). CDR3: CAWSVFTTNYGYTF. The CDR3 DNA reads TGTGCCTGGAGTGTATTTACTACTAACTATGGCTACACCTTC.